Below, 17 T cell receptor beta chains from the same sample are listed, as sequenced in a study of blood T cell repertoires in COVID-19 (dated by TCRdb to the early 2020s). Library preparation was by the immunoSEQ multiplex PCR assay. TCRdb holds this immuneACCESS table with in-frame rearrangements only. Some clones are missing; in checked studies, unresolved V genes explain under half, and the rest has no known cause. Present in this sample are about 200,000 clones, about 86% of which were seen just once. The ten largest clones add up to 2% to 2.5% of the sample. Sequences were obtained from peripheral blood. These receptors were collected from a woman aged 45-65 years with acute or convalescent COVID-19.

The J gene is TRBJ2-2, the V gene TRBV14, with TRBD2 matching 10 bases. J gave up 4 bases and V 4 bases, and 3 bases lay outside the gene matches. CDR1 and CDR2 from the germline V gene are SGHDN and FVKESK. The CDR3 has 15 amino acids. The CDR3 here is CASSPLAGPTGELFF. Here the CDR3 DNA reads TGTGCCAGCAGCCCACTAGCGGGGCCCACCGGGGAGCTGTTTTTT.

The rearrangement links TRBV5-1 to TRBJ2-1; 10 nucleotides agree with TRBD2. The V gene end was trimmed by 5 bases and the J gene end by 7 bases; junction bases not matched to a gene: 12. Germline CDR1 reads SGHRS; CDR2 reads YFSETQ. The CDR3 has 16 residues. The CDR3 here is CASRASGSLVRNEQFF. CDR3 in DNA: TGCGCCAGCAGGGCTAGCGGGAGTTTGGTAAGGAATGAGCAGTTCTTC.

V is TRBV16 and J is TRBJ2-3, with a weak D call TRBD1 (5 bases). The germline V and J ends were trimmed by 1 base and 3 bases, with 8 bases remaining between them. The CDR3 has 14 amino acids. The germline CDR1 and CDR2 sequences are KGHSY and FQNENV. The CDR3 DNA follows: TGTGCCAGCAGCCAATTTCAGGGTACAGATACGCAGTATTTT. This encodes CASSQFQGTDTQYF.

A few counts support this clone. The chain has TRBV6-5 and TRBJ2-4, with 7 bases identical to TRBD1. J gave up 6 bases and V 5 bases, and 4 bases lay outside the gene matches. CDR3 size: 13 residues. The germline V gene encodes CDR1 MNHEY and CDR2 SVGAGI. CDR3 in amino acids: CASSRAGGNIQYF. In nucleotides, the CDR3 is TGTGCCAGCAGTAGGGCAGGGGGAAACATTCAGTACTTC.

The chain uses TRBV18 and TRBJ2-5; 10 bases fit TRBD2. Germline V CDR1 and CDR2: KGHSH, LQKENI. The ends lost 2 bases at V and 6 bases at J; junction bases unmatched: 6. The length of the CDR3 is 15 residues. For the CDR3, the DNA is TGTGCCAGCTCACCAGGGCTAGCGGGGGATCAGACCCAGTACTTC. This translates into CASSPGLAGDQTQYF. Variable domain in full (rest from reference TRBV18 and TRBJ2-5): NAGVMQNPRHLVRRRGQEARLRCSPMKGHSHVYWYRQLPEEGLKFMVYLQKENIIDESGMPKERFSAEFPKEGPSILRIQQVVRGDSAAYFCASSPGLAGDQTQYFGPGTRLLVL.

V is TRBV12-3 or TRBV12-4 and J is TRBJ2-1; tentative D call: TRBD2 (6 bases). The CDR3 has 13 residues. The V and J ends lost 7 bases and 10 bases respectively, with 17 bases between them. The CDR3, as DNA: TGTGCCAGCATCCTCGGTTTGGCGGGAGAGCAGTTCTTC. This codes for CASILGLAGEQFF.

This chain joins TRBV3-1 (or the pseudogene TRBV3-2) and TRBJ2-7, with TRBD2 matching over 11 bases. The germline CDR1 and CDR2 sequences are LGHDT and YNNKEL (reference sequence). This CDR3 region has 15 residues. V shed 4 bases, J shed 2 bases, and the junction held 4 bases outside the gene matches. The CDR3: CASSPTSGVAYEQYF. DNA for the CDR3: TGTGCCAGCAGCCCGACTAGCGGGGTGGCCTACGAGCAGTACTTC.

The chain carries TRBV4-3 and TRBJ2-1, with D tentatively TRBD2 (5 bases). This CDR3 is built from 13 residues. Germline CDR1 LGHNA, CDR2 YSLEER. The V end lost 4 bases, the J end lost 7 bases, and 11 bases lay between the germline ends. In DNA, the CDR3 is TGCGCCAGCAGCCTCTACCGGGGTAATGAGCAGTTCTTC. Its translation: CASSLYRGNEQFF.

This chain connects TRBV25-1 to TRBJ2-3; perhaps TRBD1 as D (7 bases). The ends were cut back, 2 bases at V and 6 bases at J, with 12 bases in the middle. The CDR3 spans 14 residues. Per the germline V gene, CDR1 is MGHDK and CDR2 is SYGVNS. The CDR3 sequence: CASSEVQGRDTQYF. DNA for the CDR3: TGTGCCAGCAGTGAAGTACAGGGGAGGGATACGCAGTATTTT.

Comment on this clone: An end of the junction differs from the germline gene, which may be a read error. The genes are TRBV6-2 or TRBV6-3 and TRBJ2-7; D perhaps matches TRBD2 (5 bases). Germline CDR1 reads MNHEY; CDR2 reads SVGEGT. This CDR3 region has 14 residues. CDR3 coding DNA: TGTGCCAGCAGCTACTTGGGAGACGAAAACGAGCAGTACTTC. Encoded protein: CASSYLGDENEQYF.

The chain couples TRBV18 to TRBJ2-5, with 10 nucleotides matching TRBD2. Germline trimming cut 8 bases from V and 2 bases from J; bases unmatched to any gene: 2. The germline gives CDR1 KGHSH, CDR2 LQKENI. The CDR3 is made up of 13 amino acids. This CDR3 reads CASALAGQETQYF. As DNA, the CDR3 is TGTGCCAGCGCACTAGCGGGGCAAGAGACCCAGTACTTC.

This chain connects TRBV19 to TRBJ2-2; D is perhaps TRBD2 (7 bases). This CDR3 is built from 19 residues. Germline CDR1 reads LNHDA; CDR2 reads SQIVND (reference sequence). The V gene lost 2 bases and the J gene lost 0 bases, with 19 bases spanning the gap. In nucleotides, the CDR3 is TGTGCCAGTAGTATACTTTTTCGGGGCGGGGGCCCGAACACCGGGGAGCTGTTTTTT. This gives the protein CASSILFRGGGPNTGELFF. The full variable domain, in which reference TRBV19 and TRBJ2-2 provide the parts outside the CDR3, is DGGITQSPKYLFRKEGQNVTLSCEQNLNHDAMYWYRQDPGQGLRLIYYSQIVNDFQKGDIAEGYSVSREKKESFPLTVTSAQKNPTAFYLCASSILFRGGGPNTGELFFGEGSRLTVL.

The chain couples TRBV5-1 to TRBJ2-2, with 10 bases aligning to TRBD1. CDR1 and CDR2 (germline): SGHRS, YFSETQ. V was pared by 4 bases and J by 1 base, with 7 bases of the junction left unmatched. This CDR3 comprises 17 residues. CDR3 sequence: CASSQTRTGGNTGELFF. In DNA, the CDR3 is TGCGCCAGCAGCCAGACCAGGACAGGGGGGAACACCGGGGAGCTGTTTTTT.

Regarding this clone: Distinct nucleotide sequences in the sample also encode this CDR3. The gene calls are TRBV29-1 and TRBJ2-3; D is unclear. The length of the CDR3 is 12 residues. The germline V and J ends were trimmed by 4 bases and 0 bases, with 5 bases remaining between them. Looked up from germline, CDR1 is SQVTM and CDR2 is ANQGSEA. The CDR3 sequence: CSVGPSTDTQYF. The CDR3 nucleotides read TGCAGCGTTGGTCCTAGCACAGATACGCAGTATTTT.

The J gene is TRBJ2-1, the V gene TRBV18; 8 bases align to TRBD2. V was clipped by 6 bases and J by 4 bases; unmatched bases: 8. CDR1 KGHSH and CDR2 LQKENI come from the germline V gene. This CDR3 spans 15 amino acids. DNA for the CDR3: TGTGCCAGCTCCCCCACCGGGGGGGTTTACAATGAGCAGTTCTTC. This gives the protein CASSPTGGVYNEQFF.

The chain links TRBV6-6 to TRBJ2-5; D is unresolved. With 0 bases removed from V and 2 bases from J, the gap between germline ends came to 7 bases. The CDR3 consists of 14 residues. Looked up from germline, CDR1 is MNHNY and CDR2 is SVGAGI (reference sequence). The CDR3 loop is CASSYSEWQETQYF. The CDR3 nucleotides read TGTGCCAGCAGTTACTCGGAGTGGCAAGAGACCCAGTACTTC.

The chain uses TRBV6-5 and TRBJ2-3; D remains ambiguous. Germline CDR1 is MNHEY and CDR2 is SVGAGI. The CDR3 is 13 amino acids. V gave up 5 bases and J gave up 2 bases, with 8 bases separating them. CDR3 sequence reads: CASSPVLTDTQYF. CDR3 nucleotides: TGTGCCAGCAGTCCGGTCCTCACAGATACGCAGTATTTT.